This TCR beta chain was profiled in a study of OX40 agonist ivuxolimab in advanced cancers. General study points: Expanded peripheral T cells had an undetermined antigen specificity. CD4+ T cells averaged fewer expanded clones than CD8+ T cells.

Points on this clone: Its antigen remains unknown.

Assay: immunoSEQ multiplex PCR; the TCRdb copy retains only in-frame clones and omits some. The sample contains 80,000 to 100,000 clones, about nine tenths of which appear only once. Here the sequenced sample was CD4+ or CD8+ T cells sorted from blood, taken in a trial of the OX40 agonist ivuxolimab. This receptor was identified in an adult with an advanced solid tumor such as melanoma, head and neck, liver or kidney cancer.

The CDR3 sequence is CASSSPGQASYEQYF. The CDR3 bases are TGCGCCAGCAGCTCTCCGGGACAGGCCTCCTACGAGCAGTACTTC. This chain uses TRBV4-1 with TRBJ2-7, with 8 bases identical to TRBD1. In germline, CDR1 is MGHRA, CDR2 YSYEKL. V dropped 5 bases and J dropped 0; count of bases not matched to a gene: 6. The CDR3 sequence is 15 residues long.